The 10 T cell receptor beta chains given below trace back to one sample, sequenced in a study of blood T cell repertoires in COVID-19. TCRdb's table, derived via immunoSEQ multiplex PCR, lists solely in-frame clones and lacks some. The sample lists roughly 86,000 clones; 80% to 85% were seen once. Source material: peripheral blood. All receptors derive from a man between 60 and 75 years old with acute or convalescent COVID-19.

The J gene is TRBJ1-6, the V gene TRBV6-1; TRBD1 agrees at 12 bases. The CDR3 totals 19 residues. Germline V gene lookup returns CDR1 MNHNS and CDR2 SASEGT. The V gene end was trimmed by 4 bases and the J gene end by 3 bases; junction bases not matched to a gene: 10. In DNA, the CDR3 is TGTGCCAGCAGTGCTCACGGGACAGGGGGCAGCTACTATAATTCACCCCTCCACTTT. Translation: CASSAHGTGGSYYNSPLHF.

In DNA, the CDR3 is TGCAGCGTCCGAGGGGGTAGCACCGGGGAGCTGTTTTTT. It is translated as CSVRGGSTGELFF. The gene calls are TRBV29-1 and TRBJ2-2; possibly TRBD1 for D (6 bases). Germline loops: CDR1 SQVTM, CDR2 ANQGSEA. The CDR3 covers 13 residues. V was pared by 6 bases and J by 4 bases, with 12 bases between.

With respect to this clone: This sequence may be a read error, since a much larger clone differs from it by one base. The V gene is TRBV12-3 or TRBV12-4, the J gene TRBJ1-2, with D possibly TRBD1 on 6 matching bases. The CDR3 is made up of 12 amino acids. Trimming removed 3 bases at V and 4 bases at J, with 6 bases between. The CDR3 region has the DNA TGTGCCAGCAGTTTGACAGGCTATGGCTACACCTTC. Translated: CASSLTGYGYTF.

This chain connects TRBV19 to TRBJ1-6; D unresolved. Germline lookup yields CDR1 LNHDA and CDR2 SQIVND (reference sequence). V was cut by 1 base and J by 6 bases, with 13 bases left in between. The CDR3 is 16 residues long. The CDR3 reads CASSIGADVSNSPLHF. DNA of the CDR3: TGTGCCAGTAGTATAGGGGCAGACGTCTCTAATTCACCCCTCCACTTT.

This clone appeared a single time. The CDR3 spells CASSLSSGITEAFF. CDR3 DNA: TGTGCCAGCAGCTTAAGTTCAGGGATCACTGAAGCTTTCTTT. The chain has TRBV5-4 and TRBJ1-1; TRBD1 might be the D (5 bases). The CDR3 is 14 amino acids. The ends were cut back, 2 bases at V and 4 bases at J, with 12 bases in the middle. Germline loops: CDR1 SGHNT, CDR2 YYREEE (reference sequence).

The V call is TRBV7-2, the J call TRBJ2-1; 11 bases are shared with TRBD2. Germline assignment: CDR1 SGHTA and CDR2 FQGNSA. The CDR3 covers 15 residues. J lost 5 bases, V lost 1 base, and 1 base had no gene match. CDR3 loop: CASSLVAGGNNEQFF. Written as DNA, the CDR3 is TGTGCCAGCAGCTTAGTAGCGGGGGGGAACAATGAGCAGTTCTTC.

This sequence joins TRBV5-1 and TRBJ1-1; 8 bases line up with TRBD1. This CDR3 region has 13 residues. The germline V gene has CDR1 SGHRS and CDR2 YFSETQ. V lost 7 bases and J lost 3; bases outside the gene matches: 5. CDR3 protein: CASGMDRDTEAFF. CDR3 DNA: TGCGCCAGCGGGATGGACAGGGACACTGAAGCTTTCTTT.

The chain combines TRBV19 with TRBJ1-1; tentative D call: TRBD1 (5 bases). V was cut by 3 bases and J by 1 base, with 6 bases left in between. The CDR3 is 13 residues long. Germline V gene lookup returns CDR1 LNHDA and CDR2 SQIVND (reference sequence). The CDR3 here is CASSIRENTEAFF. Written as DNA, the CDR3 is TGTGCCAGTAGTATCAGGGAGAACACTGAAGCTTTCTTT.

This clone was counted once. The chain recombines TRBV30 with TRBJ1-2; D is ambiguous. Trimming pared 3 bases from V and 2 bases from J, leaving 7 bases between. Germline assignment: CDR1 GTSNPN and CDR2 SVGIG (reference sequence). The CDR3 runs to 12 residues. Here the CDR3 DNA reads TGTGCCTGGAGGCCGGGGAACTATGGCTACACCTTC. Translation gives CAWRPGNYGYTF.

The chain joins TRBV19 to TRBJ2-7; D is possibly TRBD2 (5 bases). The germline CDR1 and CDR2 sequences are LNHDA and SQIVND (reference sequence). The V end was cut by 1 base, the J end by 1 base, with 5 bases between. The CDR3 is made up of 13 amino acids. This CDR3 reads CASSIGGSYEQYF. CDR3 bases: TGTGCCAGTAGTATAGGAGGGTCCTACGAGCAGTACTTC.